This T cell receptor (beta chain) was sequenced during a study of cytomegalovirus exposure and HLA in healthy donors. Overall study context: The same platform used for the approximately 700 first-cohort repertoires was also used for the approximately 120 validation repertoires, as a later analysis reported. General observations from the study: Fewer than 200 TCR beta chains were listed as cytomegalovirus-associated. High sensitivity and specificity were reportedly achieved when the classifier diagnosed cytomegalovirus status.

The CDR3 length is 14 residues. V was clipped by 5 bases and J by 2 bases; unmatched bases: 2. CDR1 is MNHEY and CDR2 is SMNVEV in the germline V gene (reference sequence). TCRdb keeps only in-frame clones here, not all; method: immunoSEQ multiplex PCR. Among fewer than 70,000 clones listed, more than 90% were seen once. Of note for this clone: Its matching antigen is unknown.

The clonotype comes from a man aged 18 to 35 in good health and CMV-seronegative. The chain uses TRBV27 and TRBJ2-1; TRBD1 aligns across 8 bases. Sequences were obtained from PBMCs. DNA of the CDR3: TGTGCCAGCAGTGACAGGGGACCCTACAATGAGCAGTTCTTC. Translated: CASSDRGPYNEQFF.